This is a list of T cell receptor beta chains from one sample in a study of blood T cell repertoires in COVID-19. The method was immunoSEQ multiplex PCR; TCRdb's version includes in-frame clones alone and lacks a portion of them. The repertoire holds 200,000 to 300,000 clones, with 75% to 85% as singletons. The sample consisted of peripheral blood. The receptor source for this set is an elderly woman with COVID-19, enrolled during active disease. The CDR3 runs from the conserved cysteine through the conserved F or W. D genes are given only for firm matches. Rows give clone size only sometimes, using once, few, many, or a class for an expanded clone.

j_call: TRBJ2-1; d_call: .; v_call: TRBV6-6; clone_size: few; cdr3_aa: CASSYGGNEQFF; cdr3_nt: TGTGCCAGCAGTTACGGAGGCAATGAGCAGTTCTTC
j_call: TRBJ2-2; d_call: .; v_call: TRBV5-4; clone_size: .; cdr3_aa: CASSLGQINTGELFF; cdr3_nt: TGTGCCAGCAGCTTGGGGCAGATTAACACCGGGGAGCTGTTTTTT
j_call: TRBJ2-1; d_call: TRBD2; v_call: TRBV28; clone_size: .; cdr3_aa: CASTSGRLEQFF; cdr3_nt: TGTGCCAGCACTAGCGGGAGACTAGAGCAGTTCTTC
j_call: TRBJ1-3; d_call: .; v_call: TRBV30; clone_size: .; cdr3_aa: CAWVRQGQIGNTIYF; cdr3_nt: TGTGCCTGGGTCAGGCAGGGGCAAATTGGAAACACCATATATTTT
j_call: TRBJ2-1; d_call: .; v_call: TRBV6-5; clone_size: .; cdr3_aa: CASLQGGSYNEQFF; cdr3_nt: TGTGCCAGCCTTCAGGGGGGCTCCTACAATGAGCAGTTCTTC
j_call: TRBJ1-5; d_call: .; v_call: TRBV25-1; clone_size: .; cdr3_aa: CASSEYKGVDGNQPQHF; cdr3_nt: TGTGCCAGCAGTGAATATAAAGGGGTGGATGGCAATCAGCCCCAGCATTTT
j_call: TRBJ1-4; d_call: .; v_call: TRBV2; clone_size: few; cdr3_aa: CASSASGQANEKLFF; cdr3_nt: TGTGCCAGCAGTGCGTCCGGTCAGGCTAATGAAAAACTGTTTTTT
j_call: TRBJ2-1; d_call: TRBD2; v_call: TRBV19; clone_size: .; cdr3_aa: CASSTGLAEYNEQFF; cdr3_nt: TGTGCCAGTAGTACGGGACTAGCGGAGTACAATGAGCAGTTCTTC
j_call: TRBJ1-1; d_call: TRBD1; v_call: TRBV5-6; clone_size: .; cdr3_aa: CASSYDRVNAFF; cdr3_nt: TGTGCCAGCAGCTACGACAGGGTGAATGCTTTCTTT
j_call: TRBJ1-1; d_call: .; v_call: TRBV10-3; clone_size: .; cdr3_aa: CAIATLLNTEAFF; cdr3_nt: TGTGCCATCGCGACACTCTTGAACACTGAAGCTTTCTTT
j_call: TRBJ2-1; d_call: .; v_call: TRBV3-1/TRBV3-2; clone_size: .; cdr3_aa: CASSQTAGGNEQFF; cdr3_nt: TGTGCCAGCAGCCAGACCGCAGGGGGGAATGAGCAGTTCTTC
j_call: TRBJ1-1; d_call: .; v_call: TRBV7-6; clone_size: .; cdr3_aa: CASSPTGLNTEAFF; cdr3_nt: TGTGCCAGCAGCCCCACGGGGTTGAACACTGAAGCTTTCTTT
j_call: TRBJ1-1; d_call: TRBD1; v_call: TRBV11-2; clone_size: few; cdr3_aa: CASSWSSTPGGEAFF; cdr3_nt: TGTGCCAGCAGCTGGAGTTCTACCCCAGGGGGTGAAGCTTTCTTT
j_call: TRBJ1-1; d_call: TRBD1; v_call: TRBV2; clone_size: few; cdr3_aa: CASSARGRNAEAFF; cdr3_nt: TGTGCCAGCAGTGCCAGGGGGCGAAACGCTGAAGCTTTCTTT
j_call: TRBJ1-1; d_call: .; v_call: TRBV3-1/TRBV3-2; clone_size: few; cdr3_aa: CASSQEGGQRAFF; cdr3_nt: TGTGCCAGCAGCCAAGAGGGTGGGCAGCGGGCTTTCTTT
j_call: TRBJ2-7; d_call: .; v_call: TRBV7-8; clone_size: few; cdr3_aa: CASSPGPGNVHEQYF; cdr3_nt: TGTGCCAGCAGCCCCGGACCAGGGAATGTACACGAGCAGTACTTC
j_call: TRBJ1-6; d_call: .; v_call: TRBV3-1/TRBV3-2; clone_size: few; cdr3_aa: CASSQEAVSSPLHF; cdr3_nt: TGTGCCAGCAGCCAAGAGGCCGTAAGTTCACCCCTCCACTTT
j_call: TRBJ2-1; d_call: .; v_call: TRBV6-5; clone_size: .; cdr3_aa: CASSRDSYNEQFF; cdr3_nt: TGTGCCAGCAGTCGGGACTCCTACAATGAGCAGTTCTTC
j_call: TRBJ2-1; d_call: TRBD1; v_call: TRBV24-1; clone_size: .; cdr3_aa: CATSDDRAEQFF; cdr3_nt: TGTGCCACCAGTGACGACAGGGCTGAGCAGTTCTTC
j_call: TRBJ1-6; d_call: TRBD1; v_call: TRBV27; clone_size: .; cdr3_aa: CASSHRQGDSPLHF; cdr3_nt: TGTGCCAGCAGTCACCGACAGGGGGATTCACCCCTCCACTTT
j_call: TRBJ1-6; d_call: TRBD1; v_call: TRBV7-9; clone_size: .; cdr3_aa: CASSRGTVSPLHF; cdr3_nt: TGTGCCAGCAGCCGGGGGACAGTGTCACCCCTCCACTTT
j_call: TRBJ2-5; d_call: TRBD1; v_call: TRBV15; clone_size: .; cdr3_aa: CATSYTGGETQYF; cdr3_nt: TGTGCCACCAGCTACACAGGGGGAGAGACCCAGTACTTC
j_call: TRBJ1-5; d_call: .; v_call: TRBV19; clone_size: .; cdr3_aa: CASSKALYSNQPQHF; cdr3_nt: TGTGCCAGTAGTAAAGCCCTGTATAGCAATCAGCCCCAGCATTTT
j_call: TRBJ1-1; d_call: .; v_call: TRBV30; clone_size: .; cdr3_aa: CAWSTRGTEAFF; cdr3_nt: TGTGCCTGGAGTACAAGGGGCACTGAAGCTTTCTTT
j_call: TRBJ1-2; d_call: .; v_call: TRBV7-2; clone_size: .; cdr3_aa: CASSLTGGESYGYTF; cdr3_nt: TGTGCCAGCAGCTTAACCGGCGGGGAAAGCTATGGCTACACCTTC
j_call: TRBJ1-5; d_call: .; v_call: TRBV30; clone_size: .; cdr3_aa: CAWNAGVDGPQHF; cdr3_nt: TGTGCCTGGAATGCAGGGGTTGATGGGCCCCAGCATTTT
j_call: TRBJ2-7; d_call: .; v_call: TRBV11-3; clone_size: .; cdr3_aa: CASSLVEGYEQYF; cdr3_nt: TGTGCCAGCAGCTTAGTCGAGGGCTACGAGCAGTACTTC
j_call: TRBJ1-6; d_call: .; v_call: TRBV28; clone_size: .; cdr3_aa: CASSLREGIISPLHF; cdr3_nt: TGTGCCAGCAGCCTAAGGGAGGGAATTATTTCACCCCTCCACTTT
j_call: TRBJ2-1; d_call: TRBD2; v_call: TRBV7-2; clone_size: .; cdr3_aa: CASSLGTSREQFF; cdr3_nt: TGTGCCAGCAGCTTAGGGACTAGCCGTGAGCAGTTCTTC
j_call: TRBJ1-1; d_call: .; v_call: TRBV5-6; clone_size: .; cdr3_aa: CASSLPPGQEAFF; cdr3_nt: TGTGCCAGCAGCTTGCCGCCGGGACAAGAAGCTTTCTTT
j_call: TRBJ2-1; d_call: .; v_call: TRBV25-1; clone_size: .; cdr3_aa: CASSEVRSPGGNEQFF; cdr3_nt: TGTGCCAGCAGTGAGGTTCGGTCCCCGGGCGGGAATGAGCAGTTCTTC
j_call: TRBJ2-3; d_call: TRBD2; v_call: TRBV15; clone_size: .; cdr3_aa: CATLGGSFPDTQYF; cdr3_nt: TGTGCCACCCTCGGGGGGAGCTTTCCAGATACGCAGTATTTT
j_call: TRBJ2-5; d_call: TRBD2; v_call: TRBV2; clone_size: .; cdr3_aa: CASSGLAGAQYF; cdr3_nt: TGTGCCAGCAGTGGACTAGCGGGGGCCCAGTACTTC
j_call: TRBJ1-5; d_call: .; v_call: TRBV18; clone_size: few; cdr3_aa: CASSESRDQPQHF; cdr3_nt: TGTGCCAGCTCAGAGTCTCGGGATCAGCCCCAGCATTTT
j_call: TRBJ2-7; d_call: TRBD1; v_call: TRBV5-4; clone_size: few; cdr3_aa: CASSWDRGYEQYF; cdr3_nt: TGTGCCAGCAGCTGGGACAGGGGCTACGAGCAGTACTTC
j_call: TRBJ2-1; d_call: .; v_call: TRBV18; clone_size: .; cdr3_aa: CASSPRSLKFRDIYNEQFF; cdr3_nt: TGTGCCAGCTCACCCCGTAGCTTAAAGTTCCGGGACATATACAATGAGCAGTTCTTC
j_call: TRBJ2-7; d_call: TRBD1; v_call: TRBV9; clone_size: .; cdr3_aa: CASSVGPLNQGAYEQYF; cdr3_nt: TGTGCCAGCAGCGTAGGTCCCTTGAACCAGGGGGCCTACGAGCAGTACTTC
j_call: TRBJ2-7; d_call: TRBD1; v_call: TRBV7-2; clone_size: .; cdr3_aa: CASSPDRLSYEQYF; cdr3_nt: TGTGCCAGCTCTCCGGACAGGCTGTCCTACGAGCAGTACTTC
j_call: TRBJ1-1; d_call: .; v_call: TRBV5-1; clone_size: .; cdr3_aa: CASSFGILNTEAFF; cdr3_nt: TGCGCCAGCAGCTTCGGGATCCTGAACACTGAAGCTTTCTTT